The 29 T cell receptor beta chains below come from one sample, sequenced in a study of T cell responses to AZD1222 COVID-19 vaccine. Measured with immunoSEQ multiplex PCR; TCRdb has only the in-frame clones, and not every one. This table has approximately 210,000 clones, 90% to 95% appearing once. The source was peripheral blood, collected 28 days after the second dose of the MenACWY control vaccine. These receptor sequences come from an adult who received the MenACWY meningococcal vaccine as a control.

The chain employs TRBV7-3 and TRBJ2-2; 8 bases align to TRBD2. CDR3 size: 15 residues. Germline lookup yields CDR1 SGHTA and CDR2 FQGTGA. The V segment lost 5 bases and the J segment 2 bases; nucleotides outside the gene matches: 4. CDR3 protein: CASSLSGGNTGELFF. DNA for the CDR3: TGTGCCAGCAGCCTGAGCGGGGGAAACACCGGGGAGCTGTTTTTT.

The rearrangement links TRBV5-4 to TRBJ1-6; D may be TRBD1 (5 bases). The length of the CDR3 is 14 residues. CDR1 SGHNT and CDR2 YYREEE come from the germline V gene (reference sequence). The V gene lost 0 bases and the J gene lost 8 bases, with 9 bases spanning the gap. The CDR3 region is CASSLDSGDSPLHF. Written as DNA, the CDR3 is TGTGCCAGCAGCTTGGATTCGGGGGATTCACCCCTCCACTTT.

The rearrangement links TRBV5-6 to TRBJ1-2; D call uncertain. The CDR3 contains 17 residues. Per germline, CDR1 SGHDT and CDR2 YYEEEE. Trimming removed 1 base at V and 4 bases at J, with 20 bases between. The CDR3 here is CASSLTKTTYWGYGYTF. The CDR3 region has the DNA TGTGCCAGCAGCTTGACTAAAACAACGTACTGGGGCTATGGCTACACCTTC.

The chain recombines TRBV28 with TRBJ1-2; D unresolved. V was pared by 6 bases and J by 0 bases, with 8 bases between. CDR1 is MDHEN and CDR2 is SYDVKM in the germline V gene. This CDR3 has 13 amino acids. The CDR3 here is CASRNGSNYGYTF. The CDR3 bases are TGTGCCAGCAGGAACGGATCTAACTATGGCTACACCTTC.

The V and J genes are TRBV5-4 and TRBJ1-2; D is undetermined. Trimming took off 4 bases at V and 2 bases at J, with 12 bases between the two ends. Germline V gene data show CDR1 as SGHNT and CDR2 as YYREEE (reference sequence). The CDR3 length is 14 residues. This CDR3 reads CASSPPGVNYGYTF. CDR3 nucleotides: TGTGCCAGCAGCCCACCCGGGGTGAACTATGGCTACACCTTC.

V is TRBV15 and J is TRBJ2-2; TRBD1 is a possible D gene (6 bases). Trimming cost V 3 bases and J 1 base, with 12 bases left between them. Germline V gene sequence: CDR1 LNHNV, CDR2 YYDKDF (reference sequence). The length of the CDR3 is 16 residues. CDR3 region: CATSSYPGQNTGELFF. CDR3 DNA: TGTGCCACCAGCAGCTATCCGGGACAGAACACCGGGGAGCTGTTTTTT.

CDR3 bases: TGTGCCAGCAGCCACTTAGCGGGAGGGTCCCTCGAGCAGTACTTC. Residues: CASSHLAGGSLEQYF. The rearrangement links TRBV4-2 to TRBJ2-7, with TRBD2 matching 11 bases. Germline CDR1 reads LGHNA; CDR2 reads YNFKEQ. The J segment lost 6 bases and the V segment lost 3 bases, leaving 7 bases of the junction unmatched. The CDR3 spans 15 residues.

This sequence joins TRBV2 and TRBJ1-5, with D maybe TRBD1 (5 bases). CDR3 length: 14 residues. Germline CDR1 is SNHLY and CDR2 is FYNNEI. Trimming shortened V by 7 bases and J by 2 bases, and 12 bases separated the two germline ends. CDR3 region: CASKYGGGNQPQHF. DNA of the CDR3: TGTGCCAGCAAGTACGGGGGAGGCAATCAGCCCCAGCATTTT.

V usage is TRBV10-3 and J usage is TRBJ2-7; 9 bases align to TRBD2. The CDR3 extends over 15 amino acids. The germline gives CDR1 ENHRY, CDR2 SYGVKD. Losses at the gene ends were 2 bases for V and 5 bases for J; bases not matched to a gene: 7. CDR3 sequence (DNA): TGTGCCATCAGTGAGGCTAGCGGGACAGTCCACGAGCAGTACTTC. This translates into CAISEASGTVHEQYF.

DNA of the CDR3: TGTGCCAGCAGTTCCTCCCAGGGGCTGCAGAGCTCCTACGAGCAGTACTTC. Amino acids: CASSSSQGLQSSYEQYF. The chain joins TRBV28 to TRBJ2-7; weak D call: TRBD1 (6 bases). The V end lost 4 bases, the J end lost 0 bases, and 19 bases lay between the germline ends. From germline, CDR1 is MDHEN and CDR2 SYDVKM. The CDR3 has 17 amino acids.

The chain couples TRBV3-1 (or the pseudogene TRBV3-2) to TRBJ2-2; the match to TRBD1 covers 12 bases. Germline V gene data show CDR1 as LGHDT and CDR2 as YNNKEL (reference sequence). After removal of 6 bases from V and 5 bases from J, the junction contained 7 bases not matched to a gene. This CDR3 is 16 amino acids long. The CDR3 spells CASRPGQGAGTGELFF. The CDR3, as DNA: TGTGCCAGCAGGCCGGGACAGGGGGCAGGGACCGGGGAGCTGTTTTTT.

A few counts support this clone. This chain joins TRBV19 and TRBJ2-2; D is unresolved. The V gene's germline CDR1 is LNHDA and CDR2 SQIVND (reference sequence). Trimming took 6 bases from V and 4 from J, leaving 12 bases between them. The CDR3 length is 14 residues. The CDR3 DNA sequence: TGTGCCAGTAGGGAGTTATTTGTCACCGGGGAGCTGTTTTTT. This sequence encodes CASRELFVTGELFF.

CDR3 bases: TGTGCCAGCAGTTTCCGACAGGGCGTGGATGGCTACACCTTC. Protein sequence: CASSFRQGVDGYTF. This sequence joins TRBV28 and TRBJ1-2; 7 bases map to TRBD1. V lost 3 bases and J lost 6; bases outside the gene matches: 7. This CDR3 region has 14 residues. Germline values: CDR1 MDHEN, CDR2 SYDVKM.

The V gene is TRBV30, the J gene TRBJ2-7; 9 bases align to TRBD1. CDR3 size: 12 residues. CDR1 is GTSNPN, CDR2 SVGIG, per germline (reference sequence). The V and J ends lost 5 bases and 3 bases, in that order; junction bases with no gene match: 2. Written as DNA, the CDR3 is TGTGCCTGGGGGGGACAGGGCTACGAGCAGTACTTC. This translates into CAWGGQGYEQYF.

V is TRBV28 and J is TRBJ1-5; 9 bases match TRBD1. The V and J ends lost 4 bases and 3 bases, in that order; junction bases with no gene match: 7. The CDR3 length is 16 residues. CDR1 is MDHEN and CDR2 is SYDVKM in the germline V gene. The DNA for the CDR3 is TGTGCCAGCAGTTACGGGACAGGGTCCTACAATCAGCCCCAGCATTTT. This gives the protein CASSYGTGSYNQPQHF.

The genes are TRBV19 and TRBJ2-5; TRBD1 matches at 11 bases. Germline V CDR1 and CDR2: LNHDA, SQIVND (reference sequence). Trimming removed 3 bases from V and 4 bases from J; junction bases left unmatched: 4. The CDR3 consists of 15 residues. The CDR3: CASSIRDRGVETQYF. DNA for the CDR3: TGTGCCAGTAGTATCAGGGACAGGGGGGTAGAGACCCAGTACTTC.

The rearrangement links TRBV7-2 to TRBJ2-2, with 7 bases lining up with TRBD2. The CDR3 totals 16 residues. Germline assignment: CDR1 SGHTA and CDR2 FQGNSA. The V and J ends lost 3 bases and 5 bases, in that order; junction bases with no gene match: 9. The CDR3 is CASSFPGGRYTGELFF. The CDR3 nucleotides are TGTGCCAGCAGCTTCCCGGGCGGGAGATATACCGGGGAGCTGTTTTTT. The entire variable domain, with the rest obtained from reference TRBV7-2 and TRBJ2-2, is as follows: GAGVSQSPSNKVTEKGKDVELRCDPISGHTALYWYRQSLGQGLEFLIYFQGNSAPDKSGLPSDRFSAERTGGSVSTLTIQRTQQEDSAVYLCASSFPGGRYTGELFFGEGSRLTVL.

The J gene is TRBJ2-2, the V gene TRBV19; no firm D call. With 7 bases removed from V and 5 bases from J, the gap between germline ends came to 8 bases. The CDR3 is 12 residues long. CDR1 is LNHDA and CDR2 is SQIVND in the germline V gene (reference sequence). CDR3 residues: CASTPATGELFF. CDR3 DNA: TGTGCCAGTACCCCCGCTACCGGGGAGCTGTTTTTT.

For the CDR3, the DNA is TGTGCCAGTAGTCCACAGGTTACGGGTGGCTACACCTTC. Translated, it gives CASSPQVTGGYTF. V is TRBV19 and J is TRBJ1-2, with D maybe TRBD1 (5 bases). The CDR3 is made up of 13 amino acids. The germline V gene has CDR1 LNHDA and CDR2 SQIVND (reference sequence). V shed 5 bases and J shed 7 bases, with 14 bases lying between them. The full variable domain, in which reference TRBV19 and TRBJ1-2 provide the parts outside the CDR3, is DGGITQSPKYLFRKEGQNVTLSCEQNLNHDAMYWYRQDPGQGLRLIYYSQIVNDFQKGDIAEGYSVSREKKESFPLTVTSAQKNPTAFYLCASSPQVTGGYTFGSGTRLTVV.

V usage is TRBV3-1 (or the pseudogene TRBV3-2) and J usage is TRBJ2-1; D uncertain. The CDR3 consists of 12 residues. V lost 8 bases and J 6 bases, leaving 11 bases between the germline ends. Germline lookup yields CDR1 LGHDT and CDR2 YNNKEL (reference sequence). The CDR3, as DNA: TGTGCCAGCGCCGCCCTCAGCAATGAGCAGTTCTTC. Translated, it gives CASAALSNEQFF.

CDR3 sequence: CASSRQGDGYTF. CDR3 nucleotide sequence: TGTGCCAGCTCACGCCAGGGAGATGGCTACACCTTC. The genes are TRBV18 and TRBJ1-2, with D possibly matching TRBD1 (5 bases). V was trimmed by 4 bases and J by 6 bases, leaving 9 bases between them. The length of the CDR3 is 12 residues. CDR1 is KGHSH, CDR2 LQKENI, per germline.

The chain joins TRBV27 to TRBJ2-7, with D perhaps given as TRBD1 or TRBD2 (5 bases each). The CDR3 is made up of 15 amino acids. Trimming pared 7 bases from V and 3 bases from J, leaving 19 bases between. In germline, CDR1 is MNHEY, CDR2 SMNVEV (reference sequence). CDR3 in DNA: TGTGCCAGCAACCGCCGGGACGCCGGGGACTACGAGCAGTACTTC. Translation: CASNRRDAGDYEQYF.

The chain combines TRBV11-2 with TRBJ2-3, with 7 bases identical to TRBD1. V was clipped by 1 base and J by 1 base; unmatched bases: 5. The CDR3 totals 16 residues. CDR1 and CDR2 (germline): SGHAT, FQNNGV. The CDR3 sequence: CASSLGPGGGTDTQYF. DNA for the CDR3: TGTGCCAGCAGCTTAGGGCCAGGGGGAGGCACAGATACGCAGTATTTT. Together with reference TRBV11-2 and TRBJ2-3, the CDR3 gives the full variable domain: EAGVAQSPRYKIIEKRQSVAFWCNPISGHATLYWYQQILGQGPKLLIQFQNNGVVDDSQLPKDRFSAERLKGVDSTLKIQPAKLEDSAVYLCASSLGPGGGTDTQYFGPGTRLTVL.

This CDR3 is CASSIRYSGNTIYF. The CDR3 nucleotides are TGTGCCAGTAGTATACGGTACTCTGGAAACACCATATATTTT. The chain links TRBV19 to TRBJ1-3; no reliable D call. CDR3 size: 14 residues. The V and J ends lost 2 bases and 0 bases respectively, with 5 bases between them. CDR1 and CDR2 (germline): LNHDA, SQIVND (reference sequence).

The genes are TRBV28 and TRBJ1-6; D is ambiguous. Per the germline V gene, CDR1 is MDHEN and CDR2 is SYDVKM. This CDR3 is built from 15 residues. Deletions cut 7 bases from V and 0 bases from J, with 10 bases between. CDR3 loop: CASTEESSYNSPLHF. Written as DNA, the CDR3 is TGTGCCAGCACCGAGGAAAGCTCCTATAATTCACCCCTCCACTTT.

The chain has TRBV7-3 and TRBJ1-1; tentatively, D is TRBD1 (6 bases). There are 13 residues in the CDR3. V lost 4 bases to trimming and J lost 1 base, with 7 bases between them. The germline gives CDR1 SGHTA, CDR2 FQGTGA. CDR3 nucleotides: TGTGCCAGCAGCTCACAGGGGAACACTGAAGCTTTCTTT. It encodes CASSSQGNTEAFF.

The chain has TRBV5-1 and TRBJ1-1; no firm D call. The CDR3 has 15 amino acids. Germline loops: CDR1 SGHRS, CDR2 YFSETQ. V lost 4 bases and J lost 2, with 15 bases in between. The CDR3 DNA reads TGCGCCAGCAGCCCCCTTATCTCAAGTAACACTGAAGCTTTCTTT. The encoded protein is CASSPLISSNTEAFF.

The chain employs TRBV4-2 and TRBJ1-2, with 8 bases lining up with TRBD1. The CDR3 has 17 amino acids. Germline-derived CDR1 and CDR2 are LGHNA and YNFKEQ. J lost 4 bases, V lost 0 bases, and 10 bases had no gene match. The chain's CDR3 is CASSQDKGTGGFYGYTF. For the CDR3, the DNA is TGTGCCAGCAGCCAAGATAAGGGGACAGGAGGGTTCTATGGCTACACCTTC.

CDR3 nucleotides: TGTGCCAGCAGCTTAACGCCGGGGAAGACAGAAGCTTTCTTT. Protein product: CASSLTPGKTEAFF. The chain uses TRBV7-6 and TRBJ1-1; D not resolved. Germline-derived CDR1 and CDR2 are SGHVS and FNYEAQ. This CDR3 is 14 amino acids long. V lost 2 bases and J lost 8, with 15 bases in between.